The subject of this entry is one T cell receptor (beta chain). The data are from a study of OX40 agonist ivuxolimab in advanced cancers. The table came from immunoSEQ multiplex PCR; TCRdb's copy has only in-frame clones and leaves some out. The repertoire holds some 80,000 clones, around nine tenths seen once, with 0.55% to 0.75% in the top ten. Germline V CDR1 and CDR2: DFQATT, SNEGSKA (reference sequence). Between the trimmed V and J ends, which lost 5 bases and 6 bases, there was a span of 6 bases. The CDR3 totals 10 residues. The receptor was derived from an adult with an advanced solid tumor such as melanoma, head and neck, liver or kidney cancer. This chain connects TRBV20-1 to TRBJ2-3; D not resolved. The sample in question was CD4+ or CD8+ T cells sorted from blood, obtained in a trial of the OX40 agonist ivuxolimab. The CDR3 spells CSAFRDTQYF. CDR3 bases: TGCAGTGCTTTCAGGGATACGCAGTATTTT.